This TCR beta chain was identified in a study of blood T cell repertoires in COVID-19. Clones were read by immunoSEQ multiplex PCR, and TCRdb kept only the in-frame ones, dropping some. The sample lists hundreds of thousands of clones; 84% were seen once. With V trimmed by 3 bases and J by 7 bases, 5 bases remained unmatched. Germline CDR1 reads MNHEY; CDR2 reads SVGAGI. The CDR3 totals 14 residues. The receptor was isolated from a human donor in a cohort sampled during active COVID-19. Source material: peripheral blood. The rearrangement uses TRBV6-5 and TRBJ2-7; 11 positions match TRBD2. DNA of the CDR3: TGTGCCAGCAGTTATACTAGCGGGAGAAGAGAGCAGTACTTC. Protein: CASSYTSGRREQYF.